The clone carrying this T cell receptor beta chain has more than one count but fewer than ten. The V end was cut by 7 bases, the J end by 4 bases, with 19 bases between. The CDR3 runs 15 residues. Per the germline V gene, CDR1 is MNHEY and CDR2 is SMNVEV (reference sequence). The sample belongs to a study of Graves' ophthalmopathy and Graves' hyperthyroidism. Background on the study: Peripheral blood was obtained at first diagnosis, ahead of any treatment.

In donors with ophthalmopathy, activity was moderate-to-severe, with CAS ≥3, NOSPECS ≥4 and duration under 3 months. Diagnosis used clinical symptoms, serum thyroxine, TRAb, thyroid ultrasound and orbital computed tomography. RNA transcripts served as template for amplifying TCR beta CDR3 sequences. HTBI-primed RT-PCR formed the first round, and a multiplex PCR formed the second. Using its own MiXCR run on the multiplex PCR reads, TCRdb lists one record per CDR3 protein. In the table there are roughly 230,000 distinct CDR3 sequences, about 22% of which are singletons. Sequenced material: peripheral blood. The sequence was obtained from a woman aged 45-65 years with Graves' ophthalmopathy. This sequence joins TRBV27 and TRBJ1-1, with D tentatively TRBD1 (5 bases). CDR3 loop: CASTPEGPLGTEAFF. In DNA, the CDR3 is TGTGCCAGCACCCCCGAGGGGCCTTTGGGCACTGAAGCTTTCTTT.